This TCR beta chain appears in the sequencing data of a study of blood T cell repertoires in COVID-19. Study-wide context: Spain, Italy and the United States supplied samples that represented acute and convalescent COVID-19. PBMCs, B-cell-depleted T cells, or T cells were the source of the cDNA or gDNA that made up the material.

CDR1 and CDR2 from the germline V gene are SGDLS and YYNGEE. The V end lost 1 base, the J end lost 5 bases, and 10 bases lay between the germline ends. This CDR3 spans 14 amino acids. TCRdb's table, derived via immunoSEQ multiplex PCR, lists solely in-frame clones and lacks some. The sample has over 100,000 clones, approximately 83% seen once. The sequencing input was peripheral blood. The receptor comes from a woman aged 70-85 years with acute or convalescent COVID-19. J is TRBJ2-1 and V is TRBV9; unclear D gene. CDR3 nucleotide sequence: TGTGCCAGCAGCGTAAGATTCGAGAACAATGAGCAGTTCTTC. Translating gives CASSVRFENNEQFF.